This T cell receptor beta chain derives from a study of prognosis after radiotherapy for stage I lung cancer (dated by TCRdb to the early 2020s). Regarding the complete study: Between April 2018 and early 2019, fewer than 20 patients with stage I NSCLC were enrolled in Nanjing, China. For each of the approximately 20 patients, one blood sample was taken before SBRT and one after, so the study sequenced around 40 samples in total. Several patients had oligometastatic NSCLC after their primary tumor was surgically resected, and roughly 15 patients had newly diagnosed primary stage I lung tumors. The study profiled peripheral blood TCR beta repertoires from stage I NSCLC patients before and after stereotactic body radiotherapy and related them to distant failure. In every patient, SBRT was given without any concurrent therapy. All patients were regarded as medically inoperable, because of comorbidities in 11 to 12 patients and refusal of surgery in roughly seven patients. About 20% of the 19 patients developed distant metastases after SBRT, at a median of around seven months; the other 15 showed no significant progression. More than ten patients had adenocarcinoma and seven had squamous cell carcinoma as the tumor histology. Image-guided IMRT or VMAT was used to deliver SBRT in 3 to 5 fractions at a biologically effective dose of at least 100 Gy. The cohort included about a dozen men and about six women, with a median age of approximately 75 years and a range of 53 to 84 years.

The TCR beta CDR3 region was amplified from genomic DNA by two rounds of multiplex PCR. The first PCR round used primers specific to each TRBV and TRBJ gene, with sequences filed in Chinese patent CN105087789A. Universal primers were used in the second PCR round. The Roche High Pure PCR Template Preparation Kit was used to extract genomic DNA from frozen PBMCs. An Illumina HiSeq 3000 was used to sequence the libraries paired-end with 151 bp reads. As for the authors' bioinformatics: Raw reads lacking the multiplex PCR primer sequences were removed with CutAdapt. Using PEAR, the high-quality paired reads were merged into contigs. By alignment to reference sequences, MiXCR assigned TRB V, D and J gene segments to each contig. To remove sequencing errors, CDR3 sequences were clustered according to base quality and sequence similarity. Diversity was calculated as Shannon entropy divided by the natural log of the number of productive TCR sequences. Clonality was computed as one minus the ratio of Shannon entropy to the natural log of the number of unique clonotypes. Using the Youden index from ROC curves, the researchers picked the repertoire-metric cut-offs for progression-free survival, and all analyses were carried out in R 3.5.3. In-frame beta chains were kept once TCRdb had trimmed the public reads at Q25 with fastp and called clones with MiXCR. Rows with one shared CDR3 protein collapse into an entry with the most common genes and DNA. TCRdb, not the original authors, processed these V and J calls. This sample holds around 30,000 distinct CDR3 sequences; less than 40% were observed only once. In total, the top ten clones hold 16% of the sample.

The table lists this clonotype with many counts. Its antigen is unknown. No much larger clone is present one base from it, and per-base qualities are unavailable. Here is what the overall study found, with its caveats: Unique TCR clone counts fell after SBRT (median around 11,000 before versus about 7,400 after; Wilcoxon paired P=0.011). None of the reported P values were adjusted for multiple comparisons. Post-SBRT Shannon entropy and its change from baseline were lower in patients who developed distant metastases; baseline Shannon entropy was not associated with metastases. The study was limited by the small cohort and short follow-up, and independent validation of the study findings is required. TRBV and TRBJ usage frequencies reportedly varied with metastasis status, involving two V genes at baseline and 9 or 10 V and two J genes after SBRT. Whether the expanded TCR clones were tumor-specific was not determined.

All patients had node-negative disease on CT and PET/CT, and none had a history of other malignancies or prior chemotherapy or radiotherapy. At each of two time points, six milliliters of peripheral venous blood were collected into EDTA tubes. PBMCs were isolated by Ficoll-Paque Plus density-gradient centrifugation. Samples were stored at -80°C immediately after collection until analysis. The germline V gene supplies CDR1 SGDLS and CDR2 YYNGEE. The CDR3 measures 13 amino acids from cysteine to phenylalanine. Of the read, only the CDR3 DNA is kept; its 39 bases are in frame from base 1. V loses 2 bases of germline sequence and J loses 9 bases, and the interval between the two ends is 12 bases.

Here the sequenced sample was PBMCs, taken before or after stereotactic body radiation therapy (not recorded which). The receptor's source is a donor over 45 with non-small cell lung cancer. The chain uses TRBV9 and TRBJ2-4; TRBD2 is a possible D gene, resting on 5 matching bases. The nucleotide sequence is TGTGCCAGCAGCGTTGCGCCCGCGGGCATTCAGTACTTC. Its protein is CASSVAPAGIQYF.